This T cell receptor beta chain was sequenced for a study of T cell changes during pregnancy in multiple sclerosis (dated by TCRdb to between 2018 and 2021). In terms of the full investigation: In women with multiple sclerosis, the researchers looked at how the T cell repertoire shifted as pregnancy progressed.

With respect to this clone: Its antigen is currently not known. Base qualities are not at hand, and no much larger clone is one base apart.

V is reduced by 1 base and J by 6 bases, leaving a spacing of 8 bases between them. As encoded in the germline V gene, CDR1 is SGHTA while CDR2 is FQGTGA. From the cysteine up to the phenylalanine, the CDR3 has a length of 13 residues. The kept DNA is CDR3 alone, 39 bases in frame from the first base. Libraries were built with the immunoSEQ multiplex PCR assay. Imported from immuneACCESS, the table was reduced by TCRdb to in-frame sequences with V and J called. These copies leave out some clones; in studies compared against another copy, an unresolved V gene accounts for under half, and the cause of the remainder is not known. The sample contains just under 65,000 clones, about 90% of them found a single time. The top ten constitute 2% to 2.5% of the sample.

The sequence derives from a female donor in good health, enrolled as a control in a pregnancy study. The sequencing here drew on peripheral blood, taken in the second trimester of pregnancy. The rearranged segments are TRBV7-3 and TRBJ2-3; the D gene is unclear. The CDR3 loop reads CASSLSVMDTQYF. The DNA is TGTGCCAGCAGCTTAAGCGTTATGGATACGCAGTATTTT.